A selection of T cell receptor beta chains follows, all from one sample in a study of cytomegalovirus exposure and HLA in healthy donors. TCRdb keeps only in-frame clones here, not all; method: immunoSEQ multiplex PCR. The data hold some 130,000 clones, with approximately 68% observed a single time. The material sequenced was PBMCs. These receptors all come from a man in his thirties or forties in good health and CMV-seropositive. CDR3s include the opening cysteine and the closing phenylalanine or tryptophan. The D gene is left open where the match is weak. Clone size is shown for a subset of rows, as once, few, many or a class of expanded clone.

. TRBJ1-3 TRBV9 . CASSPPGGNTIYF TGTGCCAGCAGCCCCCCCGGTGGAAACACCATATATTTT
. TRBJ2-5 TRBV4-3 . CASSQDREETQYF TGCGCCAGCAGCCAGGACAGAGAAGAGACCCAGTACTTC
. TRBJ1-3 TRBV7-9 . CASSFDQSGNTIYF TGTGCCAGCAGCTTTGATCAGTCTGGAAACACCATATATTTT
TRBD2 TRBJ2-6 TRBV27 . CASTQRGIGGSGANVLTF TGTGCCAGCACCCAAAGAGGGATCGGGGGGTCTGGGGCCAACGTCCTGACTTTC
. TRBJ1-1 TRBV5-1 few CASSFNSPGGTEAFF TGCGCCAGCAGCTTTAACTCGCCGGGGGGCACTGAAGCTTTCTTT
TRBD1 TRBJ2-3 TRBV10-3 . CATSTGDTNTQYF TGTGCCACTTCGACAGGGGATACGAATACGCAGTATTTT
TRBD2 TRBJ2-2 TRBV5-1 few CASSELAGNTGELFF TGCGCCAGCAGCGAACTAGCGGGTAACACCGGGGAGCTGTTTTTT
TRBD2 TRBJ2-1 TRBV27 . CASGRLAGVHNEQFF TGTGCCAGCGGACGACTAGCGGGAGTTCACAATGAGCAGTTCTTC
. TRBJ2-3 TRBV7-6 . CASSLVRDTQYF TGTGCCAGCAGCTTAGTTCGAGATACGCAGTATTTT
TRBD2 TRBJ2-7 TRBV11-2 . CASSPGLESYEQYF TGTGCCAGCAGCCCGGGACTAGAATCCTACGAGCAGTACTTC
. TRBJ1-2 TRBV2 . CASSLEGNYGYTF TGTGCCAGCAGCTTGGAGGGGAACTATGGCTACACCTTC
TRBD1 TRBJ1-1 TRBV30 . CAWAQGQTQAFF TGTGCCTGGGCCCAGGGACAGACTCAAGCTTTCTTT
. TRBJ1-4 TRBV6-1 . CASTAGGGKSEKLFF TGTGCCAGCACCGCGGGAGGGGGTAAGAGCGAAAAACTGTTTTTT
TRBD1 TRBJ2-6 TRBV6-1 . CASSDRGLIIIGANVLTF TGTGCCAGCAGTGACAGGGGGCTGATAATCATCGGGGCCAACGTCCTGACTTTC
. TRBJ2-3 TRBV6-1 . CASSEGSEKYF TGTGCCAGCAGTGAGGGGAGCGAGAAGTATTTT
. TRBJ1-5 TRBV27 . CASSLLHPGGNQPQHF TGTGCCAGCAGTTTATTACACCCGGGGGGGAATCAGCCCCAGCATTTT
. TRBJ2-1 TRBV7-6 . CASSSEWGLYNEQFF TGTGCCAGCAGCTCCGAGTGGGGACTCTACAATGAGCAGTTCTTC
. TRBJ2-1 TRBV1 . CTSSQDPKLPGLANRRGPYNEQFF TGCACCAGCAGCCAAGACCCTAAGCTTCCGGGACTAGCGAACAGACGGGGCCCTTACAATGAGCAGTTCTTC
. TRBJ2-1 TRBV18 . CASSPQSSEQFF TGTGCCAGCTCACCACAGAGTAGCGAGCAGTTCTTC
TRBD2 TRBJ2-1 TRBV7-6 . CASSLEIGLAAYNEQFF TGTGCCAGCAGCTTAGAGATCGGACTAGCGGCCTACAATGAGCAGTTCTTC
. TRBJ1-1 TRBV10-3 . CAISVGKRVANTEAFF TGTGCCATCAGTGTTGGGAAGAGGGTTGCGAACACTGAAGCTTTCTTT
. TRBJ1-1 TRBV10-3 few CAIRQGLDTEAFF TGTGCCATCAGGCAGGGACTAGACACTGAAGCTTTCTTT
. TRBJ2-5 TRBV6-1 few CASSEDRSRETQYF TGTGCCAGCAGTGAAGATCGGTCCCGGGAGACCCAGTACTTC
TRBD1 TRBJ1-1 TRBV4-2 . CASSLPGQDNPKAFF TGTGCCAGCAGTTTGCCGGGACAGGACAATCCCAAAGCTTTCTTT
. TRBJ2-7 TRBV18 . CASSPPASFYEQYF TGTGCCAGCTCACCACCCGCTAGCTTCTACGAGCAGTACTTC
TRBD2 TRBJ2-5 TRBV6-1 . CASSEWTSGRETQYF TGTGCCAGCAGTGAATGGACTAGCGGGAGGGAGACCCAGTACTTC
TRBD2 TRBJ2-1 TRBV6-1 . CASLRLAGVGDEQFF TGTGCCAGTCTTCGACTAGCGGGAGTTGGCGATGAGCAGTTCTTC
TRBD1 TRBJ2-7 TRBV7-6 . CASSAGQGGMYEQYF TGTGCCAGCAGCGCGGGACAGGGGGGTATGTACGAGCAGTACTTC
TRBD2 TRBJ2-1 TRBV9 . CASSVGLAGVRAYNEQFF TGTGCCAGCAGCGTCGGACTAGCGGGAGTGCGCGCCTACAATGAGCAGTTCTTC
. TRBJ2-7 TRBV28 . CASSLGHWNSYEQYF TGTGCCAGCAGTTTAGGACATTGGAACTCCTACGAGCAGTACTTC
. TRBJ2-3 TRBV29-1 . CSVGGGEYTDTQYF TGCAGCGTTGGAGGAGGGGAATACACAGATACGCAGTATTTT
TRBD1 TRBJ1-1 TRBV18 . CASSHSQGDTEAFF TGTGCCAGCTCTCACTCTCAGGGGGACACTGAAGCTTTCTTT
. TRBJ2-1 TRBV5-1 . CASSFMGLRNNEQFF TGCGCCAGCAGCTTTATGGGACTCCGAAACAATGAGCAGTTCTTC
. TRBJ2-7 TRBV5-4 once CASSLRRQGQGEQYF TGTGCCAGCAGCTTGAGAAGGCAGGGACAAGGCGAGCAGTACTTC